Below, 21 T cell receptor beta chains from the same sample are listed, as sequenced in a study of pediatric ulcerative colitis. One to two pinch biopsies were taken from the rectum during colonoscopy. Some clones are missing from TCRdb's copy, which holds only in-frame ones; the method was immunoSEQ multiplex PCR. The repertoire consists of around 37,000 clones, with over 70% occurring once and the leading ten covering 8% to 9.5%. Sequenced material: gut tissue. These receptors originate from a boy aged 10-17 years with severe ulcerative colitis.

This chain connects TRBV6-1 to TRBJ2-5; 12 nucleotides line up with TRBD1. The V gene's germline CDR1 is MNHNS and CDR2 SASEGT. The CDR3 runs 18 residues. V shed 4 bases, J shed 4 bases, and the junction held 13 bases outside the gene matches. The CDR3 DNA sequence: TGTGCCAGCAGTGTAAGAGTGGGACAGGGGGCCTGGGGAGAGACCCAGTACTTC. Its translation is CASSVRVGQGAWGETQYF.

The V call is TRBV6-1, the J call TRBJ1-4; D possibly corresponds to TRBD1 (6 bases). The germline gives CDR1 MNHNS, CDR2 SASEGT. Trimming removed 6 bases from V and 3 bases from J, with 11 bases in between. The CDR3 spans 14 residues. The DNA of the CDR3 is TGTGCCAGCAGGTGGGGGGCCTCTAATGAAAAACTGTTTTTT. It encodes CASRWGASNEKLFF.

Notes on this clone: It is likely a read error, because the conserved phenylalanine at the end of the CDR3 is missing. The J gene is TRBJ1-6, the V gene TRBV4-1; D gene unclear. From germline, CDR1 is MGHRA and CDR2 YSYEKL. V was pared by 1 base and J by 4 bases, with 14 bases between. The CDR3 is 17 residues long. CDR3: CASSQVPVGLYNSPLHL. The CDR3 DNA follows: TGCGCCAGCAGCCAAGTTCCTGTCGGGCTTTATAATTCACCCCTCCACCTT.

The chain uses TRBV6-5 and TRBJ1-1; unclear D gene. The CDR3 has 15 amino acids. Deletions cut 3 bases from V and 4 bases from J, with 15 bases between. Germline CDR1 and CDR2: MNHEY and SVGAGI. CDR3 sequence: CASSYREGFFTEAFF. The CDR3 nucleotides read TGTGCCAGCAGTTATCGGGAAGGGTTTTTCACTGAAGCTTTCTTT.

Written as DNA, the CDR3 is TGTGCCAGCAGCGTTACGCGACATAAAGGAAACACCATATATTTT. Encoded protein: CASSVTRHKGNTIYF. The chain is built from TRBV9 and TRBJ1-3; D remains unclear. Between the trimmed V and J ends, which lost 2 bases and 4 bases, there was a span of 13 bases. This CDR3 is 15 amino acids long. Germline-derived CDR1 and CDR2 are SGDLS and YYNGEE.

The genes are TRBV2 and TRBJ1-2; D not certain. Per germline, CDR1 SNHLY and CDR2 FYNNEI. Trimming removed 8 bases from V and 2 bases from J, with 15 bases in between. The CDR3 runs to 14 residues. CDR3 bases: TGTGCCAGCCGCCTGGAAGGCGGGAACTATGGCTACACCTTC. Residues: CASRLEGGNYGYTF.

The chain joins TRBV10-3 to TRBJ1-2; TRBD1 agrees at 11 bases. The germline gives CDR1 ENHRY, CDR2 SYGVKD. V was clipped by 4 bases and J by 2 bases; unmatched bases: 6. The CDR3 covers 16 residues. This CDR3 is CAISGPGTGGNYGYTF. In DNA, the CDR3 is TGTGCCATCAGTGGACCGGGGACAGGGGGGAACTATGGCTACACCTTC.

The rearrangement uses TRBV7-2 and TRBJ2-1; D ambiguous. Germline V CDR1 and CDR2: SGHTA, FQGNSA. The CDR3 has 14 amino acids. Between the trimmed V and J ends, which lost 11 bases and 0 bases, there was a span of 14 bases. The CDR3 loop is CASTTTSSYNEQFF. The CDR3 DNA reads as TGTGCCTCCACCACTACGAGCTCCTACAATGAGCAGTTCTTC.

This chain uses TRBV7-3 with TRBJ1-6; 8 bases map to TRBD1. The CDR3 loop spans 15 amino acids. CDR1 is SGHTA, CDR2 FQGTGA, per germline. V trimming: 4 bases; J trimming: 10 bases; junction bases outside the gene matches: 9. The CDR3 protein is CASSSTGGSWSPLHF. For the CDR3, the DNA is TGTGCCAGCAGCTCTACAGGGGGTTCGTGGTCACCCCTCCACTTT.

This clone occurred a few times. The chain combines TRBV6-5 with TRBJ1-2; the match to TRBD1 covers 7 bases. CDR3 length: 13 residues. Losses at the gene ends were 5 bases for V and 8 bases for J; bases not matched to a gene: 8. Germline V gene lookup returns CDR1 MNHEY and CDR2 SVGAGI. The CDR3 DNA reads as TGTGCCAGCAGTCCCACAAGGGGGCGAGGCTACACCTTC. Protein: CASSPTRGRGYTF.

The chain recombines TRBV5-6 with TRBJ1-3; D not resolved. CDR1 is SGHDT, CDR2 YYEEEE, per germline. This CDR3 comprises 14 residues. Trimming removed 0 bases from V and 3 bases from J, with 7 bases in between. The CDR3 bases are TGTGCCAGCAGCTTGGCCTCGTATGGAAACACCATATATTTT. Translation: CASSLASYGNTIYF.

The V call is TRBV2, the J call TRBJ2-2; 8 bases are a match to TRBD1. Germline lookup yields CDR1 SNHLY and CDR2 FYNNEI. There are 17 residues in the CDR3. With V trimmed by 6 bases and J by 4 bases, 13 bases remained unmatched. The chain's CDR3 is CASSQHLDRVGTGELFF. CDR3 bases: TGTGCCAGCAGCCAACACCTGGACAGGGTTGGCACCGGGGAGCTGTTTTTT.

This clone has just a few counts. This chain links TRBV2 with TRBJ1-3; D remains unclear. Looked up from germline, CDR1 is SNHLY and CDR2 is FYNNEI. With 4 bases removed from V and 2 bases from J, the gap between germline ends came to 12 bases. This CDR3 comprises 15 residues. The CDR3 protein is CASSGEGVAGNTIYF. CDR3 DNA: TGTGCCAGCAGTGGAGAGGGAGTTGCTGGAAACACCATATATTTT.

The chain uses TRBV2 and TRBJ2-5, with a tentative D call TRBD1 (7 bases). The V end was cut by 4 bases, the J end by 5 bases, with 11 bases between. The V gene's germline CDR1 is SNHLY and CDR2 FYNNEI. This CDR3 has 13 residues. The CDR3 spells CASSGQGGETQYF. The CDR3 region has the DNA TGTGCCAGCAGTGGGCAGGGGGGCGAGACCCAGTACTTC.

The CDR3 coding sequence is TGTGCCAGCAGCTTACCCGGGGGCAGGACTGAAGCTTTCTTT. This codes for CASSLPGGRTEAFF. The V gene is TRBV7-8, the J gene TRBJ1-1; TRBD1 is a possible D gene (6 bases). Deletions cut 2 bases from V and 5 bases from J, with 12 bases between. The CDR3 has 14 residues. CDR1 and CDR2 from the germline V gene are SGHVS and FQNEAQ.

The CDR3 sequence is CASSGGEAATIYF. CDR3 sequence (DNA): TGTGCCAGCAGCGGGGGGGAGGCAGCCACCATATATTTT. The V and J genes are TRBV7-9 and TRBJ1-3; weak D call: TRBD1 (5 bases). The CDR3 consists of 13 residues. With 5 bases removed from V and 9 bases from J, the gap between germline ends came to 14 bases. Germline V gene lookup returns CDR1 SEHNR and CDR2 FQNEAQ (reference sequence).

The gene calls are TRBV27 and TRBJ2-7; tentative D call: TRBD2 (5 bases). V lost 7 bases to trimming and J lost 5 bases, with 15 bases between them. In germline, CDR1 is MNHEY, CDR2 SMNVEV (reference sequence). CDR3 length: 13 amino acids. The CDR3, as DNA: TGTGCCAGCAAAACACTTTCGGGGAACGAGCAGTACTTC. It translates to CASKTLSGNEQYF.

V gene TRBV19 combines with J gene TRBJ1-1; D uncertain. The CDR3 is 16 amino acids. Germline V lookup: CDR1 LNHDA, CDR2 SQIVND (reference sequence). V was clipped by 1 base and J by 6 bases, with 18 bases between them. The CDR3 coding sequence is TGTGCCAGTAGTATAGGTTCGGAGGTGGACCAACCTGAAGCTTTCTTT. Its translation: CASSIGSEVDQPEAFF.

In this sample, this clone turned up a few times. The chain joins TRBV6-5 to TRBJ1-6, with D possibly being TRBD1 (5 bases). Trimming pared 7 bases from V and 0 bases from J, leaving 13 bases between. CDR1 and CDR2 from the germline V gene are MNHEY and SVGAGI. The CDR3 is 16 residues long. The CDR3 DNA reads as TGTGCCAGCAATTATAGGGGAAGCTCCTATAATTCACCCCTCCACTTT. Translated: CASNYRGSSYNSPLHF.

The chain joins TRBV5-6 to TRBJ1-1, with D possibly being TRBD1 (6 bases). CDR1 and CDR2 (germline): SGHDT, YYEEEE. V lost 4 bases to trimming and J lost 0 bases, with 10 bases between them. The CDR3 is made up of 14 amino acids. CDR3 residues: CASSPTGMNTEAFF. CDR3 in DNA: TGTGCCAGCAGCCCGACAGGCATGAACACTGAAGCTTTCTTT.

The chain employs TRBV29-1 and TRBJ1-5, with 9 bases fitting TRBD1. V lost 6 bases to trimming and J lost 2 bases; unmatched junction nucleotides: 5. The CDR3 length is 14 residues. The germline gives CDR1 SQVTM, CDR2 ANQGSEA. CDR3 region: CSVWTGDRNQPQHF. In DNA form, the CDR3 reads TGCAGCGTCTGGACAGGGGATCGCAATCAGCCCCAGCATTTT.